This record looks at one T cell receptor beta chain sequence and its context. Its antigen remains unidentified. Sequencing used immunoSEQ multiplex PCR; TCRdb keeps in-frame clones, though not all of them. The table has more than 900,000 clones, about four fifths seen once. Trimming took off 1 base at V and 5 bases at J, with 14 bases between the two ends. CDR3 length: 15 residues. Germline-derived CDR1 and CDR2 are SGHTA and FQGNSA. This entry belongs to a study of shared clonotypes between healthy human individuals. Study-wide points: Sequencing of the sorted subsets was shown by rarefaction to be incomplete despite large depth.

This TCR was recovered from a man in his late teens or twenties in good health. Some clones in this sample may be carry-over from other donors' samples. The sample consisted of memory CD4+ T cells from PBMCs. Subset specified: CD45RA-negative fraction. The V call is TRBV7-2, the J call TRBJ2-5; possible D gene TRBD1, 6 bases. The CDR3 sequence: CASSLGTDPRETQYF. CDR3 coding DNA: TGTGCCAGCAGCTTAGGGACAGACCCCCGGGAGACCCAGTACTTC.